This T cell receptor beta chain was captured in a study of cytomegalovirus exposure and HLA in healthy donors. As to this clone: Its antigen is unidentified.

The study's findings and limits: Rarity marked most TCR sequences, yet some public TCRs occurred in many donors.

Method: immunoSEQ multiplex PCR; TCRdb's copy keeps in-frame clones and lacks some. This table has 60,000 or so clones, about 92% appearing once. Germline CDR1 reads MDHEN; CDR2 reads SYDVKM. Deletions cut 3 bases from V and 3 bases from J, with 17 bases between. The CDR3 sequence is 16 residues long. The rearrangement joins TRBV28 to TRBJ1-1; weak D call: TRBD1 (6 bases). The sequence was obtained from a woman aged 18-29 years in good health and CMV-seronegative. Sequenced material: PBMCs. CDR3 loop: CASSFLPGKGDTEAFF. The CDR3 region has the DNA TGTGCCAGCAGTTTCCTCCCGGGGAAGGGGGACACTGAAGCTTTCTTT.